Given below is one TCR beta chain in context. Its antigen remains unidentified. V was pared by 6 bases and J by 2 bases, with 11 bases between. The CDR3 has 14 amino acids. Per the germline V gene, CDR1 is SEHNR and CDR2 is FQNEAQ (reference sequence). PCR used 60 Vbeta primers and 13 Jbeta primers. Assay: immunoSEQ multiplex PCR; the TCRdb copy retains only in-frame clones and omits some. Counted here are approximately 120,000 clones, about 81% occurring once; the ten biggest clones make up 0.95% to 1.4%. These data originate in a study of cytomegalovirus exposure and HLA in healthy donors. Study context: In terms of ancestry, the Caucasian-associated cluster contained roughly 81% of the roughly 400 genotyped donors.

General study points: Researchers reported that a few CMV-associated chains were confirmed in vitro as CMV antigen-specific.

The chain joins TRBV7-9 to TRBJ1-3, with D unresolved. The sequence was collected from a woman in her 30s in good health and CMV-seronegative. The sequenced material came from PBMCs. The CDR3 DNA follows: TGTGCCAGCAGGCGGCTAGGAACTGGAAACACCATATATTTT. Its protein product is CASRRLGTGNTIYF.